This TCR beta chain was found in a study of cytomegalovirus exposure and HLA in healthy donors. With V trimmed by 1 base and J by 7 bases, 3 bases remained unmatched. The germline gives CDR1 SGHTA, CDR2 FQGNSA. The CDR3 consists of 14 residues. Concerning this clone: Its matching antigen is unknown.

With 60 Vbeta and 13 Jbeta primers, the PCR was carried out. In the study's own analysis: In a later analysis, tens of millions of unique TCR beta chains included roughly 11 million shared by two or more donors. Sequencing used immunoSEQ multiplex PCR; TCRdb keeps in-frame clones, though not all of them. The V and J calls and the clone size are those of that table, but D and trimming were determined from the DNA. This sample carries some 140,000 clones, 72% of them seen once, and the ten largest clones take over 4%. General study points: A later analysis found common viral pathogens apparently linked to several of the most significant clusters. After further analysis at a later stage, 16,951 TCR beta sequences were associated with HLA alleles at 0.05 false discovery rate. Across donors, most TCRs were seen rarely, yet some public ones were widespread.

The sequence was collected from a man aged 50 to 60 in good health and CMV-seropositive. The chain recombines TRBV7-2 with TRBJ1-4, with 7 bases fitting TRBD1. Sequences were obtained from PBMCs. CDR3 bases: TGTGCCAGCAGCTTAGGAGGACAGGCTGAAAAACTGTTTTTT. Protein: CASSLGGQAEKLFF.